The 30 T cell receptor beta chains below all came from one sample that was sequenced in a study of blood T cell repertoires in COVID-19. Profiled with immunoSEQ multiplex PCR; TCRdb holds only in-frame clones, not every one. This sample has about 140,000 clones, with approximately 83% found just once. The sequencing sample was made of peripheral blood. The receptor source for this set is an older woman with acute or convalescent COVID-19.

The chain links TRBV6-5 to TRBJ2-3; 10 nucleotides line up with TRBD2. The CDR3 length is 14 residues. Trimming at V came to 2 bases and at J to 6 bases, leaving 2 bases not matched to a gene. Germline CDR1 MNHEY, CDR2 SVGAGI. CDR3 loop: CASSYGAGGDTQYF. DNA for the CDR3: TGTGCCAGCAGTTACGGAGCGGGGGGGGATACGCAGTATTTT.

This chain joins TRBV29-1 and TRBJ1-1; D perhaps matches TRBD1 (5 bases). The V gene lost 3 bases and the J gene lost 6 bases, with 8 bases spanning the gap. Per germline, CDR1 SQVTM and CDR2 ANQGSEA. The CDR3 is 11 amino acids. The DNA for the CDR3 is TGCAGCGTTGATAGGGGCGCTGAAGCTTTCTTT. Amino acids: CSVDRGAEAFF.

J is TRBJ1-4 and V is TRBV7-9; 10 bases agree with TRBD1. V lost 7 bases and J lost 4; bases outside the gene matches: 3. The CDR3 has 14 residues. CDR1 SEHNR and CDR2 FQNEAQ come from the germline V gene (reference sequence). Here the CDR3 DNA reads TGTGCCAGCACCCGGACAGGGGGTAATGAAAAACTGTTTTTT. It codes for CASTRTGGNEKLFF.

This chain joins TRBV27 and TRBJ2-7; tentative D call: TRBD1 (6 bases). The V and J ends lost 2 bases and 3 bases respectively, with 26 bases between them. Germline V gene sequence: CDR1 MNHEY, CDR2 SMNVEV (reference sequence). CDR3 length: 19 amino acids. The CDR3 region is CASSLLGQLKGRTDYEQYF. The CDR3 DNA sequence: TGTGCCAGCAGTTTACTGGGACAACTGAAGGGACGCACCGACTACGAGCAGTACTTC.

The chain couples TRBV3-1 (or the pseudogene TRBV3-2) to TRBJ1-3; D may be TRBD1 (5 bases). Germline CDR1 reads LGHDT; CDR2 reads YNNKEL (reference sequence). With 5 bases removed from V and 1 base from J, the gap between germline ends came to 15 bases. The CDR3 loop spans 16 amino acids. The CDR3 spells CASSAHPGKSGNTIYF. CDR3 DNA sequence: TGTGCCAGCAGCGCACATCCAGGGAAGTCTGGAAACACCATATATTTT.

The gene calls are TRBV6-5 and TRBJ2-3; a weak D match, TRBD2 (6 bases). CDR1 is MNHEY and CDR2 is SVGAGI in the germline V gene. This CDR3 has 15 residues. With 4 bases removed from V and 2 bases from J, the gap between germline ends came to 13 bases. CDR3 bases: TGTGCCAGCAGTTCATCAAGGGACTTCACAGATACGCAGTATTTT. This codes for CASSSSRDFTDTQYF.

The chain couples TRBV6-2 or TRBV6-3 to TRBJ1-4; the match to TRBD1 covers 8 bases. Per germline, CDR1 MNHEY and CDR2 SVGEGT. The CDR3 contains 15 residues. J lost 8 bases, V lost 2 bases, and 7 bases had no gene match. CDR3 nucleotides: TGTGCCAGCAGTTACGCCGGGACAGGCAAAGAAAAACTGTTTTTT. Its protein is CASSYAGTGKEKLFF.

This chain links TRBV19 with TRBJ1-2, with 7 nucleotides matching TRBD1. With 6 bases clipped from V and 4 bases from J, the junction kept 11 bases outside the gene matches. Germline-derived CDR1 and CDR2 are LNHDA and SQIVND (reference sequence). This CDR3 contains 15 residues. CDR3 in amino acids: CASSGQVFSFYGYTF. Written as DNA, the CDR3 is TGTGCCAGTAGCGGACAGGTCTTCTCTTTCTATGGCTACACCTTC.

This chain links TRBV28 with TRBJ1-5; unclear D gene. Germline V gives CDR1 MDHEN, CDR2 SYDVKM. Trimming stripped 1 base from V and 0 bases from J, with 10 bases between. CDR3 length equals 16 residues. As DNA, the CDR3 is TGTGCCAGCAGTTTATTGAGGGTGTATAGCAATCAGCCCCAGCATTTT. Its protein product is CASSLLRVYSNQPQHF.

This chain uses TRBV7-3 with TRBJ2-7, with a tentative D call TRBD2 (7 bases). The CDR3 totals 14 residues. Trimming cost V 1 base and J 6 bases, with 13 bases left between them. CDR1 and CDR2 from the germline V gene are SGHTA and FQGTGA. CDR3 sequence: CASSLIPGEGEQYF. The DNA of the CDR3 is TGTGCCAGCAGCTTAATCCCAGGGGAGGGCGAGCAGTACTTC.

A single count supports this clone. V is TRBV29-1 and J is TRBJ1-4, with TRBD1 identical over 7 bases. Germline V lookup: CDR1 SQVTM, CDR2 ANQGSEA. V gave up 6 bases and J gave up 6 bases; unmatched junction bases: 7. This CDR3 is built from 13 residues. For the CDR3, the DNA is TGCAGCGTCGAACAGGGGCTGGATGAAAAACTGTTTTTT. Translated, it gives CSVEQGLDEKLFF. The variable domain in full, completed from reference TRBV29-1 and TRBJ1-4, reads SAVISQKPSRDICQRGTSLTIQCQVDSQVTMMFWYRQQPGQSLTLIATANQGSEATYESGFVIDKFPISRPNLTFSTLTVSNMSPEDSSIYLCSVEQGLDEKLFFGSGTQLSVL.

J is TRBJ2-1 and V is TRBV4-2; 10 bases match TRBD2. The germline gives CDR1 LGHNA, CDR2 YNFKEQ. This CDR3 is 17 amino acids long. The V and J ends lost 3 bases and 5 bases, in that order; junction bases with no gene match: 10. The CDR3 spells CASSQFSSGRRNNEQFF. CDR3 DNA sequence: TGTGCCAGCAGCCAGTTCTCTAGCGGGAGAAGGAACAATGAGCAGTTCTTC.

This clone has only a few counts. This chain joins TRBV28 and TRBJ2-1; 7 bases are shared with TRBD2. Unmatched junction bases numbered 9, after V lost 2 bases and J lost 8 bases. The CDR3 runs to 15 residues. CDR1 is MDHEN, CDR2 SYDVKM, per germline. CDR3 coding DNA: TGTGCCAGCAGTTTAAGCCCTAGCGGTTTGGATGAGCAGTTCTTC. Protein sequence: CASSLSPSGLDEQFF.

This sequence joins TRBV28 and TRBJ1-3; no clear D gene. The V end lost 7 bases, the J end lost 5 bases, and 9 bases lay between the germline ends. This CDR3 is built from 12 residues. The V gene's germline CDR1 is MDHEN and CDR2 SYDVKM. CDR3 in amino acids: CASMSLRNTIYF. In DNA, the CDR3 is TGTGCCAGCATGTCCCTTCGAAACACCATATATTTT.

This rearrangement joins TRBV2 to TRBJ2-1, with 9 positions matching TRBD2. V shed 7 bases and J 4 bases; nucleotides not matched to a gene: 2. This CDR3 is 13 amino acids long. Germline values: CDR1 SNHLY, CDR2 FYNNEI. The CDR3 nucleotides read TGTGCCAGCACCGGACTAGCGTACAATGAGCAGTTCTTC. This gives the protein CASTGLAYNEQFF.

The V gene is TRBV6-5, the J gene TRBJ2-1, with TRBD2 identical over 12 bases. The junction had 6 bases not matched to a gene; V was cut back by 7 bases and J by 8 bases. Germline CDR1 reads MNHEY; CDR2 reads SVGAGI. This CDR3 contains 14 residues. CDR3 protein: CASTRTSGVDEQFF. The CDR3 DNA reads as TGTGCCAGCACCCGGACTAGCGGGGTGGATGAGCAGTTCTTC.

The CDR3 sequence is CAWTSGTQGSNEKLFF. In DNA, the CDR3 is TGTGCCTGGACCTCGGGGACGCAGGGGTCTAATGAAAAACTGTTTTTT. The chain joins TRBV30 to TRBJ1-4; tentative D call: TRBD1 (6 bases). V shed 4 bases and J shed 3 bases, with 18 bases lying between them. Germline CDR1 is GTSNPN and CDR2 is SVGIG (reference sequence). This CDR3 has 16 amino acids.

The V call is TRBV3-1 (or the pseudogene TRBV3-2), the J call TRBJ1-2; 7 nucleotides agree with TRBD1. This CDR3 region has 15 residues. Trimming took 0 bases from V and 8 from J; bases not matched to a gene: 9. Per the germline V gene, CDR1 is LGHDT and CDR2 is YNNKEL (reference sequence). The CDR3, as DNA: TGTGCCAGCAGCCAAGATTTCAAGGGGGCGGGAGGCTACACCTTC. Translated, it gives CASSQDFKGAGGYTF.

CDR3 DNA sequence: TGCAGCGCCGACAGCCTTGAAAACTATGGCTACACCTTC. Encoded protein: CSADSLENYGYTF. This chain joins TRBV29-1 and TRBJ1-2; a weak D match, TRBD1 (5 bases). In germline, CDR1 is SQVTM, CDR2 ANQGSEA. CDR3 length: 13 amino acids. Trimming stripped 7 bases from V and 2 bases from J, with 14 bases between.

The chain's CDR3 is CASSLGPFSGTGDGYTF. The CDR3 nucleotides read TGTGCCAGCAGCTTAGGACCATTCTCCGGGACAGGTGATGGCTACACCTTC. V and J are TRBV7-2 and TRBJ1-2; 8 bases match TRBD1. Germline assignment: CDR1 SGHTA and CDR2 FQGNSA. V dropped 1 base and J dropped 6; count of bases not matched to a gene: 13. The CDR3 runs to 17 residues. Complete variable domain (other parts from reference TRBV7-2 and TRBJ1-2): GAGVSQSPSNKVTEKGKDVELRCDPISGHTALYWYRQSLGQGLEFLIYFQGNSAPDKSGLPSDRFSAERTGGSVSTLTIQRTQQEDSAVYLCASSLGPFSGTGDGYTFGSGTRLTVV.

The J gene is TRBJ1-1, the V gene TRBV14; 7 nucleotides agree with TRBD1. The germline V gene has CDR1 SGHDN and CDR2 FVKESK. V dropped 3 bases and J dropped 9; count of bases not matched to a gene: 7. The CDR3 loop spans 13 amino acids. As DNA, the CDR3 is TGTGCCAGCAGCCATCGACCGGGACAGCAAGCTTTCTTT. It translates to CASSHRPGQQAFF.

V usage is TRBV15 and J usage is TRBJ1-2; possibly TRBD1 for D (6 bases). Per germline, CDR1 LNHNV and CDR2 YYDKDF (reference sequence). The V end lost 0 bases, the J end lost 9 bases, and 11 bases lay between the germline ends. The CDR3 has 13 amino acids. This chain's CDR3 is CATSREGALSYTF. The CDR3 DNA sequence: TGTGCCACCAGCAGAGAGGGGGCTCTAAGCTACACCTTC.

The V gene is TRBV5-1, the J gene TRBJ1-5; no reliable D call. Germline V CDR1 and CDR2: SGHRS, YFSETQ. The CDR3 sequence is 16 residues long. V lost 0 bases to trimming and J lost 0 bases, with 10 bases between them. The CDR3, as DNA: TGCGCCAGCAGCTTGGTAGGCGGGAATAGCAATCAGCCCCAGCATTTT. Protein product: CASSLVGGNSNQPQHF. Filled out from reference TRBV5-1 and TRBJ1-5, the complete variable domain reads KAGVTQTPRYLIKTRGQQVTLSCSPISGHRSVSWYQQTPGQGLQFLFEYFSETQRNKGNFPGRFSGRQFSNSRSEMNVSTLELGDSALYLCASSLVGGNSNQPQHFGDGTRLSIL.

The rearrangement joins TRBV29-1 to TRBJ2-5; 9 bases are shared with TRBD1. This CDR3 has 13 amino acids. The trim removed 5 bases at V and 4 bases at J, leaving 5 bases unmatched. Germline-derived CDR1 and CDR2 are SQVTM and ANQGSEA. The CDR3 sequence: CSVRDRVAETQYF. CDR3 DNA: TGCAGCGTTCGGGACAGGGTCGCAGAGACCCAGTACTTC.

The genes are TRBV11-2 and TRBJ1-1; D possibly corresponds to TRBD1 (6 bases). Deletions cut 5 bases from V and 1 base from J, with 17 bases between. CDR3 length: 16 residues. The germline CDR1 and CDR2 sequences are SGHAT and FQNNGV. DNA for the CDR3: TGTGCCAGCAGCCAATTGGACAGAGGGAGGAACACTGAAGCTTTCTTT. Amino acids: CASSQLDRGRNTEAFF.

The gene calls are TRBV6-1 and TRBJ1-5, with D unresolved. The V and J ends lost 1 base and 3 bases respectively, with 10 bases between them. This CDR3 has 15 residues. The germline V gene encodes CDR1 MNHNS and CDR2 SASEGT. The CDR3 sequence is CASSEGRQYNQPQHF. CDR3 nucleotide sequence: TGTGCCAGCAGTGAAGGCAGGCAGTACAATCAGCCCCAGCATTTT.

The CDR3 DNA is TGCGCCAGCAGCCAAGAGTTAATAGATACGCAGTATTTT. This encodes CASSQELIDTQYF. J is TRBJ2-3 and V is TRBV4-3; no clear D. Between the trimmed V and J ends, which lost 0 bases and 5 bases, there was a span of 6 bases. Germline lookup yields CDR1 LGHNA and CDR2 YSLEER. The CDR3 covers 13 residues.

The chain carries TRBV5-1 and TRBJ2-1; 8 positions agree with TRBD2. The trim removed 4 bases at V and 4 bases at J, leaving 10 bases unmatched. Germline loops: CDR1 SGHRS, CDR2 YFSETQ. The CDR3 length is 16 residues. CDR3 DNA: TGCGCCAGCAGCACCCTTACTAGCGGACTATACAATGAGCAGTTCTTC. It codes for CASSTLTSGLYNEQFF.

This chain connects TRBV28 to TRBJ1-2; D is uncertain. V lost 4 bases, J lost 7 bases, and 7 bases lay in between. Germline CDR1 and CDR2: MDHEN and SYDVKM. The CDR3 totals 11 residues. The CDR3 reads CASSWARGYTF. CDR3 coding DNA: TGTGCCAGCAGTTGGGCCCGTGGCTACACCTTC.

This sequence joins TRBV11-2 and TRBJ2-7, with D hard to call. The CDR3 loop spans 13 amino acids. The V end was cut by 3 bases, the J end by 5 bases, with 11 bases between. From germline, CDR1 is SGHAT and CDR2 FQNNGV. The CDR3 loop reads CASSFSLPDEQYF. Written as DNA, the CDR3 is TGTGCCAGCAGCTTTAGCCTGCCGGACGAGCAGTACTTC. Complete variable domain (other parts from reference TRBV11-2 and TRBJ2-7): EAGVAQSPRYKIIEKRQSVAFWCNPISGHATLYWYQQILGQGPKLLIQFQNNGVVDDSQLPKDRFSAERLKGVDSTLKIQPAKLEDSAVYLCASSFSLPDEQYFGPGTRLTVT.